This TCR beta chain comes out of a study of cytotoxic CD8 clonotypes in ibrutinib-treated CLL listed by TCRdb under 2021. Regarding the study in general: The cohort had about ten relapsed/refractory and approximately 15 treatment-naive patients; approximately 18 were IGHV unmutated. Patients were still on ibrutinib when every remission and progressive disease sample was collected. Cryopreserved peripheral blood mononuclear cells were collected at three points: before therapy, at response, and at either sustained remission or disease progression. Response samples were obtained after a median of around 11 months of treatment, with a range of about 6 to 36 months. Longitudinal samples were available for about 30% of the 86 trial participants. Samples averaged approximately 260,000 productive templates and 94,082 productive rearrangements. Responses were partial in roughly 24 patients and complete in 2; after median approximately 69 months follow-up, about 14 stayed in remission and about 12 progressed.

Worth noting for this clone: The antigen it recognizes is unknown. No clone much larger than this one lies a single base away; base qualities are absent.

Overall study outcomes, separate from this receptor: Clonality rose at ibrutinib response, remained stable during sustained remission, and dropped back toward baseline at progression. Sampling times were not matched between patients in sustained remission and patients whose disease was progressing, and lymph node repertoires were not examined. Baseline clonality was found to be higher than that of age-matched healthy donors and was strongly correlated with circulating CD8+ T-cell counts. Public clonotypes were rare and either shrank or stayed stable during treatment, and the rise in clonality at ibrutinib response reflected expansion of private clonotypes.

A MiSeq instrument was used for deep resolution sequencing, which targeted depths ranging from 1 in 1 million up to 1 in 200,000 T cells, with coverage averaging 10x for each clonotype. TCR beta libraries were generated with the immunoSEQ hsTCRB Kit. In the authors' own workflow: ImmunoSEQ Data Assistant and ImmunoSEQ Analyzer were used for data analysis, and V, D and J genes were assigned according to IMGT definitions. Clonality was computed as one minus normalized Shannon entropy of productive rearrangement frequencies, ranging from 0 to 1. Only overrepresented clonotypes making up at least 0.05% of the repertoire of each patient were included in the public clonotype analysis. Repertoires from thirteen age-matched healthy donors in immuneACCESS were used as clonality controls. In its TCRdb copy, this immuneACCESS table keeps in-frame sequences only and misses some clones. Where compared with another copy, unresolved V genes explain less than half of these, and the others have no known cause. For V, J and clone size, that table is used; D and trimming come from the DNA. In this sample the table shows some 70,000 clones, 90% of which occur a single time. Just over 3% of the sample goes to the ten largest clones.

The time point label here, explained by the study, means: roughly 12 months on ibrutinib. For TCR beta library preparation, approximately 2 micrograms of genomic DNA was extracted from cryopreserved PBMCs. Longitudinal blood samples from CLL patients receiving ibrutinib monotherapy were subjected to high-throughput TCR beta sequencing. Patients were enrolled in a phase 2 open-label single-center ibrutinib monotherapy trial. The receptor was isolated from a human donor with chronic lymphocytic leukemia. Sequencing used PBMCs, obtained after 12 months of ibrutinib treatment.

The base sequence is TGTGCCAGTAACCGGGACGGAAACTATGGCTACACCTTC. Its translation reads: CASNRDGNYGYTF. The receptor chain draws on TRBV19 and TRBJ1-2; tentative D gene TRBD1, with 5 bases matching. Taken from the germline V gene (reference sequence), the CDR1 and CDR2 loops are LNHDA and SQIVND. V and J lose 7 bases and 2 bases, and a span of 11 bases separates them. The CDR3 numbers 13 residues from cysteine through phenylalanine. Left in the record is the CDR3 DNA by itself, 39 bases read in frame from the first base.